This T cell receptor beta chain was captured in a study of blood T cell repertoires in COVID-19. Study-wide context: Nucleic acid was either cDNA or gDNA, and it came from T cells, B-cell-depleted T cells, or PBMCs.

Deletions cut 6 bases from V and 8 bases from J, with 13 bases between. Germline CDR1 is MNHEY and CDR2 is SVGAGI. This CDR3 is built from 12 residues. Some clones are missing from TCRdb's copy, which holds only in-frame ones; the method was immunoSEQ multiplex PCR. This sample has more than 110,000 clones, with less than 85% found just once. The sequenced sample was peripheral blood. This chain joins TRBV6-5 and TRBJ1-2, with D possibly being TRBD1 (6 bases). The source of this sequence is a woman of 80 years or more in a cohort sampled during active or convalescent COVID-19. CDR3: CASSTQGIGYTF. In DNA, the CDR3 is TGTGCCAGCAGCACACAGGGTATCGGCTACACCTTC.